A selection of T cell receptor beta chains follows, all from one sample in a study of T-cell memory formation after mild COVID-19. TCRdb itself ran the 5' RACE reads through MiXCR, one entry per CDR3 protein. Among under 300,000 distinct CDR3 sequences listed, around 8% were seen once. The specimen sequenced was PBMCs or a T cell subset sorted from them (not recorded which). The receptor source for this set is a man aged 18 to 29 who had mild COVID-19 (a few samples of this study predate the infection). Cell type and time point are not known. CDR3s include the opening cysteine and the closing phenylalanine or tryptophan. D genes are given only for firm matches. Rows give clone size only sometimes, using once, few, many, or a class for an expanded clone.

>TRBJ1-4|few|TRBD1|TRBV7-2
TGTGCCAGCAGCTTATCTCACAGGGGTTCGGAACTGTTTTTT
CASSLSHRGSELFF
>TRBJ1-2|.|.|TRBV2
TGTGCCAGCAGCCCCCTCAGAGCTAACTATGGCTACACCTTC
CASSPLRANYGYTF
>TRBJ1-4|many|.|TRBV4-3
TGCGCCAGCAGCCAAGATGTCAGGGTGGACGAAAAACTGTTTTTT
CASSQDVRVDEKLFF
>TRBJ1-2|few|TRBD1|TRBV19
TGTGCCAGTAGTAACCCCGGGACAGAAGCTAACTATGGCTACACCTTC
CASSNPGTEANYGYTF
>TRBJ2-3|few|TRBD1|TRBV29-1
TGCAGCGTGGAACTCCCGGGACAGGGGGCTAGCACAGATACGCAGTATTTT
CSVELPGQGASTDTQYF
>TRBJ1-2|few|.|TRBV4-2
TGTGCCAGCGAGGGACAACCCTATGGCTACACCTTC
CASEGQPYGYTF
>TRBJ2-2|many|.|TRBV7-3
TGTGCCAGCAGCAAAAGGGACGGGGAGCTGTTTTTT
CASSKRDGELFF
>TRBJ2-7|.|.|TRBV12-3/TRBV12-4
TGTGCCAGCAGTTTGAGAGGCCACTACGAGCAGTACTTC
CASSLRGHYEQYF
>TRBJ2-3|many|TRBD2|TRBV20-1
TGCAGTCCGGGACTAGGGACAGATACGCAGTATTTT
CSPGLGTDTQYF
>TRBJ2-3|many|.|TRBV20-1
TGCAGTGCCGTCCGGGGACTGAGCACAGATACGCAGTATTTT
CSAVRGLSTDTQYF
>TRBJ1-6|.|.|TRBV7-6
TGTGCCAGCAGCTTCGGAGGGATGGGTTCACCCCTCCACTTT
CASSFGGMGSPLHF
>TRBJ2-7|.|TRBD1|TRBV7-9
TGTGCCAGCAGCCCCCCAATGGGACAGGGGCAAGCCGAGCAGTACTTC
CASSPPMGQGQAEQYF
>TRBJ2-3|many|.|TRBV5-1
TGCGCCAGCAGCTACGACTCCACTAGCACAGATACGCAGTATTTT
CASSYDSTSTDTQYF
>TRBJ2-5|.|.|TRBV28
TGTGCCAGCAGTTTTCAGCCTCGGGAAGAGACCCAGTACTTC
CASSFQPREETQYF
>TRBJ1-5|.|.|TRBV5-5
TGTGCCAGCAGCCTCAATGGGGGCGCGAGTCAGCCCCAGCATTTT
CASSLNGGASQPQHF
>TRBJ1-4|.|TRBD1|TRBV5-1
TGCGCCAGCAGCCGGGCAGGGGGCACAACTAATGAAAAACTGTTTTTT
CASSRAGGTTNEKLFF
>TRBJ1-5|.|.|TRBV4-3
TGCGCCAGCAGCCAAGAACGATTCGGTCAGCCCCAGCATTTT
CASSQERFGQPQHF
>TRBJ2-5|few|.|TRBV3-1
TGTGCCAGCAGCCTTTGGGAGACCCAGTACTTC
CASSLWETQYF
>TRBJ1-2|.|TRBD1|TRBV19
TGTGCCAGTAGAGAGGGGGCGAATGGCTACACCTTC
CASREGANGYTF
>TRBJ2-7|.|.|TRBV20-1
TGCAGTGCTAGAGATCAGGCACAGTCCTACGAGCAGTACTTC
CSARDQAQSYEQYF
>TRBJ1-1|.|.|TRBV12-3/TRBV12-4
TGTGCCAGCAGTGCCCAGGGGACTGAAGCTTTCTTT
CASSAQGTEAFF
>TRBJ2-2|few|.|TRBV2
TGTGCCAGCAGTGAAACGGGACACCCGAACACCGGGGAGCTGTTTTTT
CASSETGHPNTGELFF